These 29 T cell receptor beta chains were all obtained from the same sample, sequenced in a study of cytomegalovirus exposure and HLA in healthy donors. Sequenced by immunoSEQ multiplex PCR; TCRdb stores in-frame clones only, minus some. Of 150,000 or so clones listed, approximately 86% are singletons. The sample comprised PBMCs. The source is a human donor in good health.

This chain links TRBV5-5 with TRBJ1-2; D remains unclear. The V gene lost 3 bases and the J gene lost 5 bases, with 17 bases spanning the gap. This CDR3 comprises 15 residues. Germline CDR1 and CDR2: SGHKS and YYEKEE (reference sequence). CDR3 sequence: CASSYAPSGIYGYTF. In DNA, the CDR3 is TGTGCCAGCAGCTATGCTCCCTCGGGTATTTATGGCTACACCTTC. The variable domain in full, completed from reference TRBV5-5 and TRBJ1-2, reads DAGVTQSPTHLIKTRGQQVTLRCSPISGHKSVSWYQQVLGQGPQFIFQYYEKEERGRGNFPDRFSARQFPNYSSELNVNALLLGDSALYLCASSYAPSGIYGYTFGSGTRLTVV.

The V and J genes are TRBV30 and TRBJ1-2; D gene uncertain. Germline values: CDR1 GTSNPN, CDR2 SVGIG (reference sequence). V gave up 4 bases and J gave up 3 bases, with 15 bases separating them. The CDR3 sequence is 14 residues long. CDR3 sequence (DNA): TGTGCCTGGATTGGTGGAAGCGATTACTATGGCTACACCTTC. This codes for CAWIGGSDYYGYTF.

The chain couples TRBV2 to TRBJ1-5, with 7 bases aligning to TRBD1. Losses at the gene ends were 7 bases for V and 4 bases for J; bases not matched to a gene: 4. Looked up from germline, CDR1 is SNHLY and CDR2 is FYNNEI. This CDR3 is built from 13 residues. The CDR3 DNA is TGTGCCAGCAACGACAGGGTAAATCAGCCCCAGCATTTT. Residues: CASNDRVNQPQHF.

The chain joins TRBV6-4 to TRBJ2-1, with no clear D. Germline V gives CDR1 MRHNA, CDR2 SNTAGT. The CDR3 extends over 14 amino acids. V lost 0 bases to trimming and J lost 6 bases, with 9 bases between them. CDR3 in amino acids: CASSDSSSPNEQFF. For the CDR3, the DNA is TGTGCCAGCAGTGACTCGAGCTCCCCCAATGAGCAGTTCTTC.

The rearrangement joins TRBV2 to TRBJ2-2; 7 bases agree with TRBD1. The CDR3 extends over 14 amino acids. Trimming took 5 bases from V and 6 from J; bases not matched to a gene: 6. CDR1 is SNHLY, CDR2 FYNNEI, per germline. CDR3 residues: CASSTGTESGELFF. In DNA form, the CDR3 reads TGTGCCAGCAGTACCGGGACAGAATCCGGGGAGCTGTTTTTT. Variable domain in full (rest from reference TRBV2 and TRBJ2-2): EPEVTQTPSHQVTQMGQEVILRCVPISNHLYFYWYRQILGQKVEFLVSFYNNEISEKSEIFDDQFSVERPDGSNFTLKIRSTKLEDSAMYFCASSTGTESGELFFGEGSRLTVL.

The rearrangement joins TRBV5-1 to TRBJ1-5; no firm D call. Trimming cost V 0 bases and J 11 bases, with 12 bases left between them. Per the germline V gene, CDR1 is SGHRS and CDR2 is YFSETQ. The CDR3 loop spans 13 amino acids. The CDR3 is CASSLEGLPAQHF. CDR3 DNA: TGCGCCAGCAGCTTGGAAGGACTTCCAGCCCAGCATTTT.

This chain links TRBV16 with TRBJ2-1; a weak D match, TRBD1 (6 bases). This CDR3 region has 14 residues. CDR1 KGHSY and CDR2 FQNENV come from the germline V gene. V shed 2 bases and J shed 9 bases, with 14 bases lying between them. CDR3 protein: CASSQTGLGGEQFF. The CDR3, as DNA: TGTGCCAGCAGCCAAACAGGGTTGGGTGGTGAGCAGTTCTTC.

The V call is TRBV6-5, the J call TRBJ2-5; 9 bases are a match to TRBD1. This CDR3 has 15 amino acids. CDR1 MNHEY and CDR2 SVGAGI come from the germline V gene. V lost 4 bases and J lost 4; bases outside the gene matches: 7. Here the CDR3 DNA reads TGTGCCAGCAGTTTCGGGACAGGGTCGGTAGAGACCCAGTACTTC. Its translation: CASSFGTGSVETQYF.

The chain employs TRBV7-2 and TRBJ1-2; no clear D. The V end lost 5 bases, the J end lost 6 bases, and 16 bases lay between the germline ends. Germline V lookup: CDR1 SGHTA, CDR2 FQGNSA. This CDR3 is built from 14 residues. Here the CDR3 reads CASSPFGGFDGYTF. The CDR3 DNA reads TGTGCCAGCAGCCCCTTCGGCGGTTTTGATGGCTACACCTTC. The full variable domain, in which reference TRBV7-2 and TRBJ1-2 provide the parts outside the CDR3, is GAGVSQSPSNKVTEKGKDVELRCDPISGHTALYWYRQSLGQGLEFLIYFQGNSAPDKSGLPSDRFSAERTGGSVSTLTIQRTQQEDSAVYLCASSPFGGFDGYTFGSGTRLTVV.

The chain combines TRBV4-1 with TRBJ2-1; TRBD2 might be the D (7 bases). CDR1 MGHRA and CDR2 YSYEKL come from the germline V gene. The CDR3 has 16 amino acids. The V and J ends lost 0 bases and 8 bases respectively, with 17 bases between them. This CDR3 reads CASSQDEGGAPDEQFF. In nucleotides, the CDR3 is TGCGCCAGCAGCCAAGATGAGGGGGGGGCGCCAGATGAGCAGTTCTTC.

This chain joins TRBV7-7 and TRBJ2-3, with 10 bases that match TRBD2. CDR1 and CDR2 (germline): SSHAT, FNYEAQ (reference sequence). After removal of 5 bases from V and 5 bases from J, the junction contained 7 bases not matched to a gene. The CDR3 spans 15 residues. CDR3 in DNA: TGTGCCAGCAGCCGCCTAGCGGGAGACGGAGATACGCAGTATTTT. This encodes CASSRLAGDGDTQYF.

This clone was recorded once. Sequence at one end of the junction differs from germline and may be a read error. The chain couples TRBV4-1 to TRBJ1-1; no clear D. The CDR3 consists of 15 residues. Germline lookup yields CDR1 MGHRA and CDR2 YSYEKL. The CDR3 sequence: CASSQGHGPNAEAFF. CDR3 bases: TGCGCCAGCAGCCAAGGACACGGCCCGAACGCTGAAGCTTTCTTT.

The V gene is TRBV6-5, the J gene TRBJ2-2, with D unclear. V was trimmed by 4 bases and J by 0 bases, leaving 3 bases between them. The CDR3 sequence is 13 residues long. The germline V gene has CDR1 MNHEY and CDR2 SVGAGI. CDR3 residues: CASSSTNTGELFF. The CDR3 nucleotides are TGTGCCAGCAGTTCCACGAACACCGGGGAGCTGTTTTTT.

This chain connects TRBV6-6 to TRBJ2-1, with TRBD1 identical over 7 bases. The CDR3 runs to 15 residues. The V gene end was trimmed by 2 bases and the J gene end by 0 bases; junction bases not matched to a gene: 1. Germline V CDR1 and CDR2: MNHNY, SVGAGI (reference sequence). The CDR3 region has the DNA TGTGCCAGCAGTTACCGGGACAGCTCCTACAATGAGCAGTTCTTC. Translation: CASSYRDSSYNEQFF.

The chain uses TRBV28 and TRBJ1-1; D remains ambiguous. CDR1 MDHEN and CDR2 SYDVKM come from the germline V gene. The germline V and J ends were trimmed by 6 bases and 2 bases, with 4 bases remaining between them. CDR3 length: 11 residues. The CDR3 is CASRANTEAFF. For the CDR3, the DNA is TGTGCCAGCAGGGCAAACACTGAAGCTTTCTTT.

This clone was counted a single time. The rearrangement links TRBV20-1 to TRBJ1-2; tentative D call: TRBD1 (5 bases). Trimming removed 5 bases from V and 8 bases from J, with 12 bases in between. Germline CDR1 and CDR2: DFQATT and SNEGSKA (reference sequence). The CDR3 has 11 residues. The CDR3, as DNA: TGCAGTGCTGCAGGGTCGTTCGGCTACACCTTC. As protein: CSAAGSFGYTF.

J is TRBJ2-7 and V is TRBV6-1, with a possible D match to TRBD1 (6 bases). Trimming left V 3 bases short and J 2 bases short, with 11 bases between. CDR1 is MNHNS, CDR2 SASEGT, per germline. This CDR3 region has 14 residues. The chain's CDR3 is CASSDSGTPYEQYF. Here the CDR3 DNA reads TGTGCCAGCAGTGACTCCGGGACACCCTACGAGCAGTACTTC.

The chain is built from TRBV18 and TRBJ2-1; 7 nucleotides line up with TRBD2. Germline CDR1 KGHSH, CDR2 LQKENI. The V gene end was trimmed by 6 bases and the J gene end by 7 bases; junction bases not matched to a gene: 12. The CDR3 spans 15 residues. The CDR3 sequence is CASSEVLAATNEQFF. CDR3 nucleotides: TGTGCCAGCTCCGAGGTCCTAGCGGCAACAAATGAGCAGTTCTTC.

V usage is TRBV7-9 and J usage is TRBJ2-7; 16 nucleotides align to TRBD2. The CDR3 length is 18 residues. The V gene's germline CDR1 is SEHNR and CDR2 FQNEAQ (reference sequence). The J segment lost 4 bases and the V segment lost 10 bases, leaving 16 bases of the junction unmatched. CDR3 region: CATELPGLAGGRWYEQYF. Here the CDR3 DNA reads TGTGCCACCGAACTCCCGGGACTAGCGGGGGGGCGGTGGTACGAGCAGTACTTC. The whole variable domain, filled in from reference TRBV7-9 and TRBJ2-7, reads DTGVSQNPRHKITKRGQNVTFRCDPISEHNRLYWYRQTLGQGPEFLTYFQNEAQLEKSRLLSDRFSAERPKGSFSTLEIQRTEQGDSAMYLCATELPGLAGGRWYEQYFGPGTRLTVT.

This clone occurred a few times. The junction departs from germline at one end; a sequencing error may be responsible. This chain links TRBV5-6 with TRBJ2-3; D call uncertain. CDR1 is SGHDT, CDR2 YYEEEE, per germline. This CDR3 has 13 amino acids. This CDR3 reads CASRLARTDTQYF. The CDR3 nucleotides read TGTGCCAGCAGATTGGCCCGGACAGATACGCAGTATTTT.

The CDR3 coding sequence is TGTGCTAGTGCCTTGACAGGGGGCAACACCGGGGAGCTGTTTTTT. Protein: CASALTGGNTGELFF. This chain uses TRBV12-5 with TRBJ2-2; 10 nucleotides match TRBD1. V lost 7 bases to trimming and J lost 2 bases; unmatched junction nucleotides: 4. This CDR3 contains 15 residues. Germline CDR1 LGHNT, CDR2 FRNRAP.

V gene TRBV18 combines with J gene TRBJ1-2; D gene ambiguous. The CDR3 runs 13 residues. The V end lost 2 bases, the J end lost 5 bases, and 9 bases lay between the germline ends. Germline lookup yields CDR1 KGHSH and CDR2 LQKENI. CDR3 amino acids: CASSPKEDYGYTF. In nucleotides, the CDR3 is TGTGCCAGCTCACCAAAGGAGGATTATGGCTACACCTTC.

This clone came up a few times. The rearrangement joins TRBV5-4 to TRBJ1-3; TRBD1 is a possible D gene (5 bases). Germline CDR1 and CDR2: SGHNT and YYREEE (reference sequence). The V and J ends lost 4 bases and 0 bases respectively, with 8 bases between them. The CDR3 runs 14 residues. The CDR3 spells CASSRQNSGNTIYF. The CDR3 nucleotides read TGTGCCAGCAGCCGACAGAACTCTGGAAACACCATATATTTT.

CDR3: CASTDSSSGANVLTF. The CDR3 DNA sequence: TGTGCCAGTACCGACAGTTCCTCTGGGGCCAACGTCCTGACTTTC. V gene TRBV19 combines with J gene TRBJ2-6, with a tentative D call TRBD1 (5 bases). The V end lost 7 bases, the J end lost 0 bases, and 10 bases lay between the germline ends. The CDR3 covers 15 residues. Germline CDR1 and CDR2: LNHDA and SQIVND (reference sequence).

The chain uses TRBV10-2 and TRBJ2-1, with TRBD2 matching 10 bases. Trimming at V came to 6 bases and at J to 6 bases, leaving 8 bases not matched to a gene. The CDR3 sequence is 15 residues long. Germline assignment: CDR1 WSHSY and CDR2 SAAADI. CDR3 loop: CASSIPGTSVNEQFF. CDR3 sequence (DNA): TGCGCCAGCAGCATCCCCGGGACTAGCGTCAATGAGCAGTTCTTC.

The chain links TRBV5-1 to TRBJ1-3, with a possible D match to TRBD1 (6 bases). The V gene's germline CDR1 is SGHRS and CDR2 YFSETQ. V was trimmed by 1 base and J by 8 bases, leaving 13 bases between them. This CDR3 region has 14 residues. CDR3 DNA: TGCGCCAGCAGCTTGATTAACAGGGCGGACACCATATATTTT. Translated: CASSLINRADTIYF.

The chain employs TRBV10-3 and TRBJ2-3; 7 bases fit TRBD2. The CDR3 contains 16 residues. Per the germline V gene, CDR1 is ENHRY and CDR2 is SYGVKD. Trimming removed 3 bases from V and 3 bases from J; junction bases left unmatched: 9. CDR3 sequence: CAISDPGRGVTDTQYF. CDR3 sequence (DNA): TGTGCCATCAGTGACCCCGGACGGGGGGTGACAGATACGCAGTATTTT.

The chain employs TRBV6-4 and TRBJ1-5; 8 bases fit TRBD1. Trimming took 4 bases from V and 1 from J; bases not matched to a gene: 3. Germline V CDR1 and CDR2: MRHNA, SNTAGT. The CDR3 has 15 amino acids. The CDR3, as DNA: TGTGCCAGCAGTGCCGGGACAGGCAGCAATCAGCCCCAGCATTTT. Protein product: CASSAGTGSNQPQHF.

CDR3 in amino acids: CATSRGWGGISSYEQYF. The CDR3 DNA reads as TGTGCCACCAGCAGAGGATGGGGCGGGATCAGCTCCTACGAGCAGTACTTC. This rearrangement joins TRBV15 to TRBJ2-7, with a possible D match to TRBD2 (6 bases). With 1 base removed from V and 0 bases from J, the gap between germline ends came to 16 bases. The CDR3 is 17 residues long. Germline V gene data show CDR1 as LNHNV and CDR2 as YYDKDF (reference sequence).